A single sample is the source of the 19 T cell receptor beta chains below, sequenced in a study of CD8+ T cells in alopecia areata. Sequencing templates came from extracted RNA that was reverse transcribed into cDNA. Data came from immunoSEQ multiplex PCR; TCRdb stores just in-frame clones and leaves some out. The sample contains around 100,000 clones, 55% of which appear only once. The sample consisted of CD4+ T cells sorted from blood. Receptors originate from a human donor in good health.

The chain combines TRBV29-1 with TRBJ2-7, with TRBD2 identical over 8 bases. Germline CDR1 reads SQVTM; CDR2 reads ANQGSEA. The CDR3 length is 13 residues. V shed 4 bases, J shed 7 bases, and the junction held 9 bases outside the gene matches. CDR3 sequence: CSVAGTRFGEQYF. The CDR3 region has the DNA TGCAGCGTTGCTGGGACTAGGTTCGGGGAGCAGTACTTC.

The CDR3 DNA is TGTGCCAGCAGCCCCCGGACAGGGACTAATTCACCCCTCCACTTT. Translating gives CASSPRTGTNSPLHF. J is TRBJ1-6 and V is TRBV7-2, with 8 bases lining up with TRBD1. Trimming took 5 bases from V and 6 from J; bases not matched to a gene: 6. The length of the CDR3 is 15 residues. Germline V CDR1 and CDR2: SGHTA, FQGNSA.

In this sample, this clone turned up once. The chain uses TRBV4-1 and TRBJ2-5; 7 bases fit TRBD1. The CDR3 runs to 15 residues. Germline loops: CDR1 MGHRA, CDR2 YSYEKL. The junction had 16 bases not matched to a gene; V was cut back by 5 bases and J by 10 bases. The CDR3 DNA sequence: TGCGCCAGCAGCTCCACGACAGGGAGAATGGGATACCAGTACTTC. This sequence encodes CASSSTTGRMGYQYF.

This chain uses TRBV25-1 with TRBJ2-7, with 11 bases fitting TRBD1. This CDR3 has 15 amino acids. V lost 3 bases, J lost 4 bases, and 5 bases stayed unmatched. The V gene's germline CDR1 is MGHDK and CDR2 SYGVNS. The CDR3 region is CASSDPGQGVYEQYF. CDR3 coding DNA: TGTGCCAGCAGTGACCCGGGACAGGGGGTTTACGAGCAGTACTTC.

This rearrangement joins TRBV7-2 to TRBJ2-3, with 7 bases identical to TRBD2. The CDR3 runs to 15 residues. Germline trimming cut 2 bases from V and 4 bases from J; bases unmatched to any gene: 6. Germline assignment: CDR1 SGHTA and CDR2 FQGNSA. The CDR3 protein is CASSLPPGGADTQYF. CDR3 DNA sequence: TGTGCCAGCAGCTTACCCCCGGGAGGCGCAGATACGCAGTATTTT.

In this sample, this clone turned up a few times. The chain couples TRBV6-5 to TRBJ2-5, with TRBD2 matching 8 bases. Trimming removed 8 bases from V and 5 bases from J; junction bases left unmatched: 4. The CDR3 covers 12 residues. CDR1 is MNHEY and CDR2 is SVGAGI in the germline V gene. The CDR3 region has the DNA TGTGCCAGCGGAGGGACTAGTGAGACCCAGTACTTC. Translation gives CASGGTSETQYF.

The chain carries TRBV28 and TRBJ1-5; D is uncertain. Trimming took 8 bases from V and 5 from J, leaving 10 bases between them. The germline V gene has CDR1 MDHEN and CDR2 SYDVKM. The CDR3 spans 12 residues. This CDR3 reads CASGRWDQPQHF. The CDR3 coding sequence is TGTGCCAGCGGCCGTTGGGATCAGCCCCAGCATTTT.

The genes are TRBV5-4 and TRBJ2-5; TRBD2 agrees at 9 bases. Trimming at V came to 1 base and at J to 5 bases, leaving 6 bases not matched to a gene. There are 15 residues in the CDR3. CDR1 and CDR2 (germline): SGHNT, YYREEE (reference sequence). The CDR3 region has the DNA TGTGCCAGCAGCTTGAATCTAGCGGGGAGGGAGACCCAGTACTTC. It yields the protein CASSLNLAGRETQYF.

The chain has TRBV5-1 and TRBJ1-1, with D hard to call. CDR1 and CDR2 from the germline V gene are SGHRS and YFSETQ. The CDR3 extends over 14 amino acids. V gave up 4 bases and J gave up 4 bases, with 14 bases separating them. The CDR3 DNA reads as TGCGCCAGCAGCCCTCGTCCCGATGCCACTGAAGCTTTCTTT. Translated, it gives CASSPRPDATEAFF.

This clone was picked up one time. The V gene is TRBV23-1, the J gene TRBJ2-1; perhaps TRBD2 as D (5 bases). TRBV23-1 belongs to the ORF category, with a function that is uncertain. The germline V and J ends were trimmed by 0 bases and 4 bases, with 16 bases remaining between them. This CDR3 comprises 17 residues. The CDR3 loop reads CASSQSSSARHYNEQFF. In DNA form, the CDR3 reads TGCGCCAGCAGTCAATCGAGTAGCGCGAGACATTACAATGAGCAGTTCTTC.

This chain connects TRBV6-5 to TRBJ1-5; unclear D gene. Germline values: CDR1 MNHEY, CDR2 SVGAGI. Trimming pared 4 bases from V and 5 bases from J, leaving 9 bases between. This CDR3 spans 13 amino acids. In DNA form, the CDR3 reads TGTGCCAGCAGTTCCACACGAGATCAGCCCCAGCATTTT. This codes for CASSSTRDQPQHF.

This clone was counted between two and nine times. V and J are TRBV10-3 and TRBJ2-5; TRBD1 agrees at 7 bases. The CDR3 is 14 residues long. Looked up from germline, CDR1 is ENHRY and CDR2 is SYGVKD. The ends lost 10 bases at V and 4 bases at J; junction bases unmatched: 12. For the CDR3, the DNA is TGTGCCAGCAGGTTACAGGGGAGTCGAGAGACCCAGTACTTC. It translates to CASRLQGSRETQYF.

This clone came up a few times. The chain couples TRBV18 to TRBJ1-2; D might be TRBD1 (5 bases). Trimming cost V 3 bases and J 4 bases, with 15 bases left between them. CDR3 length: 15 residues. Per the germline V gene, CDR1 is KGHSH and CDR2 is LQKENI. The CDR3 DNA is TGTGCCAGCTCACCCCCCGGGACGGAAAGCTATGGCTACACCTTC. Translated: CASSPPGTESYGYTF.

The J gene is TRBJ2-5, the V gene TRBV4-1; no clear D. With 4 bases removed from V and 1 base from J, the gap between germline ends came to 16 bases. From germline, CDR1 is MGHRA and CDR2 YSYEKL. The CDR3 runs 16 residues. The CDR3 protein is CASSPNSWEPQETQYF. The CDR3 DNA sequence: TGCGCCAGCAGCCCCAATTCGTGGGAACCCCAAGAGACCCAGTACTTC.

The chain links TRBV4-2 to TRBJ1-1; no firm D call. The germline CDR1 and CDR2 sequences are LGHNA and YNFKEQ. This CDR3 region has 13 residues. Trimming pared 0 bases from V and 5 bases from J, leaving 7 bases between. CDR3 nucleotides: TGTGCCAGCAGCCAAGATCCGCAGACTGAAGCTTTCTTT. This encodes CASSQDPQTEAFF.

The genes are TRBV29-1 and TRBJ2-2; a possible D gene is TRBD1 (5 bases). Germline V gene sequence: CDR1 SQVTM, CDR2 ANQGSEA. CDR3 length: 11 amino acids. Trimming pared 7 bases from V and 3 bases from J, leaving 6 bases between. CDR3 region: CSGGDTGELFF. DNA for the CDR3: TGCAGCGGGGGCGACACCGGGGAGCTGTTTTTT.

Only a few counts were recorded for this clone. The chain couples TRBV4-1 to TRBJ1-1; 8 nucleotides match TRBD1. CDR1 is MGHRA and CDR2 is YSYEKL in the germline V gene. The length of the CDR3 is 15 residues. J gave up 0 bases and V 8 bases, and 8 bases lay outside the gene matches. In DNA, the CDR3 is TGCGCCAGCCTAGCGACAGGGGCCATGAACACTGAAGCTTTCTTT. Translating gives CASLATGAMNTEAFF.

This clone has just a few counts. V and J are TRBV7-2 and TRBJ2-5; 13 nucleotides agree with TRBD2. Germline V lookup: CDR1 SGHTA, CDR2 FQGNSA. J gave up 2 bases and V 5 bases, and 8 bases lay outside the gene matches. There are 17 residues in the CDR3. For the CDR3, the DNA is TGTGCCAGCAGCAATACCTGGACTAGCGGGGGACAAGAGACCCAGTACTTC. Amino acids: CASSNTWTSGGQETQYF.

V is TRBV7-9 and J is TRBJ1-1; D gene ambiguous. The V gene's germline CDR1 is SEHNR and CDR2 FQNEAQ (reference sequence). With 2 bases removed from V and 0 bases from J, the gap between germline ends came to 22 bases. CDR3 length equals 19 residues. CDR3 nucleotides: TGTGCCAGCAGCTTATCCGGCATAGTGGCAGCGGGAATGAACACTGAAGCTTTCTTT. Amino acid sequence: CASSLSGIVAAGMNTEAFF. Using reference TRBV7-9 and TRBJ1-1 for the parts outside the CDR3, the full variable domain is DTGVSQNPRHKITKRGQNVTFRCDPISEHNRLYWYRQTLGQGPEFLTYFQNEAQLEKSRLLSDRFSAERPKGSFSTLEIQRTEQGDSAMYLCASSLSGIVAAGMNTEAFFGQGTRLTVV.